A single sample is the source of the 18 T cell receptor beta chains below, sequenced in a study of blood T cell repertoires in COVID-19 (dated by TCRdb to 2020 to 2021). Libraries were constructed by the immunoSEQ multiplex PCR assay. TCRdb provides this immuneACCESS table in a form limited to in-frame rearrangements. Some clones are lacking; in checked studies, under half of them reflect an unresolved V gene, and why the rest are absent is not known. This sample gives 150,000 or so clones in total; approximately 78% of them show up just once. The ten largest clones represent about 16% of the sample. Source material: peripheral blood. The receptors here all came from a human donor with acute or convalescent COVID-19. The donor label of this sample is uncertain.

The chain is built from TRBV11-3 and TRBJ2-5, with 8 bases identical to TRBD1. Germline CDR1 is SGHNT and CDR2 is YENEEA. The length of the CDR3 is 15 residues. The V segment lost 4 bases and the J segment 5 bases; nucleotides outside the gene matches: 9. CDR3 nucleotide sequence: TGTGCCAGCAGCTCCAGGGGGCGCGGAGGGGAGACCCAGTACTTC. Protein sequence: CASSSRGRGGETQYF.

V and J are TRBV2 and TRBJ2-6; maybe TRBD1 (5 bases). The CDR3 covers 15 residues. CDR1 and CDR2 (germline): SNHLY, FYNNEI. Deletions cut 5 bases from V and 0 bases from J, with 8 bases between. The CDR3 region has the DNA TGTGCCAGCAGTCGCGACAGCTCTGGGGCCAACGTCCTGACTTTC. It codes for CASSRDSSGANVLTF.

This chain connects TRBV6-5 to TRBJ1-2, with 10 bases aligning to TRBD1. After removal of 4 bases from V and 8 bases from J, the junction contained 13 bases not matched to a gene. CDR1 and CDR2 (germline): MNHEY, SVGAGI. The CDR3 is 16 amino acids. This chain's CDR3 is CASSFTTRQGARGYTF. For the CDR3, the DNA is TGTGCCAGCAGTTTCACGACGCGACAGGGGGCGCGGGGCTACACCTTC.

The genes are TRBV7-6 and TRBJ1-5; 7 bases match TRBD1. This CDR3 is 14 amino acids long. Germline V gene data show CDR1 as SGHVS and CDR2 as FNYEAQ. J gave up 5 bases and V 0 bases, and 1 base lay outside the gene matches. The CDR3 loop reads CASSLAQGDQPQHF. The CDR3 bases are TGTGCCAGCAGCTTAGCGCAGGGGGATCAGCCCCAGCATTTT.

This chain uses TRBV30 with TRBJ1-2, with a possible D match to TRBD1 (6 bases). Germline CDR1 GTSNPN, CDR2 SVGIG (reference sequence). The V end was cut by 5 bases, the J end by 8 bases, with 15 bases between. CDR3 length: 12 residues. The CDR3: CAWGGQGSGYTF. CDR3 sequence (DNA): TGTGCCTGGGGGGGGCAGGGGAGCGGCTACACCTTC.

Only one count was recorded for this clone. The V gene is TRBV12-5, the J gene TRBJ1-1; D might be TRBD1 (6 bases). V lost 5 bases to trimming and J lost 11 bases, with 21 bases between them. There are 14 residues in the CDR3. CDR1 and CDR2 from the germline V gene are LGHNT and FRNRAP. This CDR3 is CASGQPGHLPRAFF. For the CDR3, the DNA is TGTGCTAGTGGTCAACCGGGACACCTCCCGAGGGCTTTCTTT.

This clone was observed a single time. The chain joins TRBV3-1 (or the pseudogene TRBV3-2) to TRBJ1-4; D gene uncertain. The V gene's germline CDR1 is LGHDT and CDR2 YNNKEL (reference sequence). The length of the CDR3 is 15 residues. Trimming removed 0 bases from V and 7 bases from J, with 12 bases in between. DNA of the CDR3: TGTGCCAGCAGCCAAGATCGGCAGGATACTGAAAAACTGTTTTTT. This sequence encodes CASSQDRQDTEKLFF.

V gene TRBV6-5 combines with J gene TRBJ1-1, with D uncertain. CDR1 and CDR2 from the germline V gene are MNHEY and SVGAGI. This CDR3 contains 15 residues. Trimming stripped 4 bases from V and 1 base from J, with 13 bases between. As DNA, the CDR3 is TGTGCCAGCAGTTGGACGGGCCGGGGGAACACTGAAGCTTTCTTT. Translated: CASSWTGRGNTEAFF.

This clone was seen only once. V usage is TRBV7-9 and J usage is TRBJ2-7, with 8 bases aligning to TRBD1. The V and J ends lost 0 bases and 2 bases, in that order; junction bases with no gene match: 6. The CDR3 runs 16 residues. The germline gives CDR1 SEHNR, CDR2 FQNEAQ (reference sequence). CDR3 residues: CASSLARSGGAYEQYF. The CDR3 DNA follows: TGTGCCAGCAGCTTAGCGAGGTCAGGGGGCGCCTACGAGCAGTACTTC.

The chain uses TRBV19 and TRBJ1-5, with 7 bases lining up with TRBD1. Trimming took 5 bases from V and 7 from J; bases not matched to a gene: 5. The CDR3 totals 13 residues. Germline V gives CDR1 LNHDA, CDR2 SQIVND (reference sequence). CDR3 protein: CASSVDRAQPQHF. CDR3 sequence (DNA): TGTGCCAGTAGTGTCGACAGGGCGCAGCCCCAGCATTTT.

The V and J genes are TRBV5-6 and TRBJ1-1; 7 bases are a match to TRBD1. The CDR3 spans 11 residues. J lost 6 bases, V lost 5 bases, and 1 base had no gene match. CDR1 SGHDT and CDR2 YYEEEE come from the germline V gene. For the CDR3, the DNA is TGTGCCAGCAGACAGGGGCCTGAAGCTTTCTTT. Residues: CASRQGPEAFF.

V and J are TRBV18 and TRBJ1-2, with TRBD1 matching 8 bases. The V gene's germline CDR1 is KGHSH and CDR2 LQKENI. The length of the CDR3 is 17 residues. The ends lost 2 bases at V and 3 bases at J; junction bases unmatched: 11. The CDR3 DNA reads TGTGCCAGCTCACCAATCGGGACAGGTCCAAGTGACTATGGCTACACCTTC. This translates into CASSPIGTGPSDYGYTF. Combining the CDR3 with reference TRBV18 and TRBJ1-2 gives the whole variable domain NAGVMQNPRHLVRRRGQEARLRCSPMKGHSHVYWYRQLPEEGLKFMVYLQKENIIDESGMPKERFSAEFPKEGPSILRIQQVVRGDSAAYFCASSPIGTGPSDYGYTFGSGTRLTVV.

The CDR3 loop is CAISDPDPGQGGDGYTF. The DNA of the CDR3 is TGTGCCATCAGTGACCCAGACCCGGGACAGGGAGGGGATGGCTACACCTTC. The gene calls are TRBV10-3 and TRBJ1-2, with TRBD1 matching 9 bases. V lost 3 bases to trimming and J lost 6 bases; unmatched junction nucleotides: 14. Looked up from germline, CDR1 is ENHRY and CDR2 is SYGVKD. The CDR3 is 17 residues long.

The V and J genes are TRBV18 and TRBJ1-1, with D possibly being TRBD1 (5 bases). The CDR3 has 16 amino acids. V lost 2 bases and J lost 2, with 15 bases in between. Looked up from germline, CDR1 is KGHSH and CDR2 is LQKENI. CDR3 loop: CASSPIPGGRNTEAFF. DNA of the CDR3: TGTGCCAGCTCACCAATCCCCGGGGGTCGTAACACTGAAGCTTTCTTT.

V and J are TRBV19 and TRBJ1-1; maybe TRBD1 (6 bases). The germline V and J ends were trimmed by 11 bases and 4 bases, with 14 bases remaining between them. CDR3 length equals 12 residues. Germline values: CDR1 LNHDA, CDR2 SQIVND (reference sequence). In nucleotides, the CDR3 is TGTGCCTGTACAGGGCACGGCACTGAAGCTTTCTTT. It yields the protein CACTGHGTEAFF.

This clone was counted a single time. The V and J genes are TRBV5-1 and TRBJ1-1; D ambiguous. Trimming removed 5 bases at V and 0 bases at J, with 14 bases between. This CDR3 contains 15 residues. Germline CDR1 SGHRS, CDR2 YFSETQ. CDR3 residues: CASRAVGMMNTEAFF. CDR3 DNA sequence: TGCGCCAGCAGGGCGGTCGGGATGATGAACACTGAAGCTTTCTTT.

The gene calls are TRBV5-1 and TRBJ1-1, with D possibly being TRBD1 (5 bases). V dropped 7 bases and J dropped 10 bases, with 20 bases sitting between them. The germline CDR1 and CDR2 sequences are SGHRS and YFSETQ. This CDR3 comprises 13 residues. The CDR3 nucleotides read TGCGCCAGCTCACCGGAGGGGCGCCAGGGAGCTTTCTTT. Its translation: CASSPEGRQGAFF.

The V gene is TRBV7-6, the J gene TRBJ1-3; 10 nucleotides match TRBD1. The CDR3 extends over 17 amino acids. Germline V gene lookup returns CDR1 SGHVS and CDR2 FNYEAQ. The J segment lost 2 bases and the V segment lost 1 base, leaving 5 bases of the junction unmatched. The CDR3 here is CASSLGDRGLAGNTIYF. The DNA of the CDR3 is TGTGCCAGCAGCTTAGGAGACAGGGGGCTCGCTGGAAACACCATATATTTT.